The entry below gives a single T cell receptor (beta chain) sequence along with its context. These data belong to a study of blood T cells in healthy people across ages. Study at large: Template switching caught about one barcoded beta molecule for each two T cells.

With a J-beta primer mix and a sample-barcoded 5' primer, a second PCR ran about 7 to 12 cycles. The study obtained at least 2.5 million CDR3-containing paired-end reads from every sample. Each CDR3 protein gets one entry after TCRdb re-called the 5' RACE reads with MiXCR. Of 780,000 or so distinct CDR3 sequences in the sample, 45% to 70% were seen once. Total RNA was extracted at no less than 6 micrograms per sample. Germline CDR1 and CDR2: LGHNA and YNFKEQ. The V and J ends lost 2 bases and 1 base, in that order; junction bases with no gene match: 0. The length of the CDR3 is 15 residues. Input material: blood. The receptor was derived from a man aged 35 to 55 in good health. This rearrangement joins TRBV4-2 to TRBJ2-7; TRBD2 matches at 12 bases. The CDR3 loop is CASSQTSGRSYEQYF. The CDR3 nucleotides read TGTGCCAGCAGCCAAACTAGCGGGAGGTCCTACGAGCAGTACTTC.